A selection of T cell receptor beta chains follows, all from one sample in a study of blood T cells in healthy people across ages. MiXCR, run by TCRdb on the 5' RACE reads, gives a single entry per CDR3 protein. This sample has over 500,000 distinct CDR3 sequences, with roughly a quarter found just once. This sample also appeared in a second study, on T cells of mothers and their children.

The sequenced material came from blood. These receptors originate from a boy between 2 and 15 years old in good health. CDR3s include the opening cysteine and the closing phenylalanine or tryptophan. The order of the fields is J gene, D gene, V gene, clone size, CDR3 DNA, CDR3 protein. A D gene is named only where the DNA matches it firmly. Size is stated for part of the rows, as once, few or many counts, or as a class when the clone is expanded.

J: TRBJ2-7; D: TRBD1; V: TRBV18; size: -; DNA: TGTGCCAGCTCACCACGGACCGGGACAGGGGACTACGAGCAGTACTTC; CDR3: CASSPRTGTGDYEQYF
J: TRBJ1-4; D: TRBD1; V: TRBV30; size: -; DNA: TGTGCCTGGAAAGTACTTGGACAGGCGAAGGAGAAACTGTTTTTT; CDR3: CAWKVLGQAKEKLFF
J: TRBJ1-2; D: -; V: TRBV2; size: few; DNA: TGTGCCAGCACACCATACGTAGATGGCTACACCTTC; CDR3: CASTPYVDGYTF
J: TRBJ2-7; D: -; V: TRBV6-6; size: -; DNA: TGTGCCAGCAGTTACTCGCGTAGTAGTCGTGGGGGCTACGAGCAGTACTTC; CDR3: CASSYSRSSRGGYEQYF
J: TRBJ1-1; D: -; V: TRBV2; size: -; DNA: TGTGCCAGCAGTGAAGGGAGGGGGACTGAAGCTTTCTTT; CDR3: CASSEGRGTEAFF
J: TRBJ1-2; D: -; V: TRBV5-5; size: -; DNA: TGTGCCAGCAGCTTGGTGGGACGGACCACTCCGTTCTATGGCTACACCTTC; CDR3: CASSLVGRTTPFYGYTF
J: TRBJ2-5; D: -; V: TRBV6-1; size: once; DNA: TGTGCCAGCAGTGGATACGGGGGAGTCCAAGAGACCCAGTACTTC; CDR3: CASSGYGGVQETQYF
J: TRBJ1-1; D: TRBD1; V: TRBV6-2/TRBV6-3; size: -; DNA: TGTGCCAGCAGTCTCCTCAGGGGGATTATGAACACTGAAGCTCTCTTT; CDR3: CASSLLRGIMNTEALF
J: TRBJ1-4; D: -; V: TRBV12-3/TRBV12-4; size: -; DNA: TGTGCCAGCAGTTGGGAGATCGAAAAACTGTTTTTT; CDR3: CASSWEIEKLFF
J: TRBJ1-1; D: -; V: TRBV7-9; size: few; DNA: TGTGCCAGCAGCTTAGGCTGGGGCAGGAACACTGAAGCTTTCTTT; CDR3: CASSLGWGRNTEAFF
J: TRBJ2-7; D: TRBD2; V: TRBV11-1; size: -; DNA: TGTGCCAGCAGCTTAGATTGGCTAGCGGGCTACGAGCAGTACTTC; CDR3: CASSLDWLAGYEQYF
J: TRBJ2-5; D: -; V: TRBV10-1; size: -; DNA: TGCGCCAGCAGTGAGGCGAGCCAGAGGGAGACCCAGTACTTC; CDR3: CASSEASQRETQYF
J: TRBJ2-2; D: TRBD1; V: TRBV4-3; size: few; DNA: TGCGCCAGCAGCCAAGAACAGGGGTGGACCGGGGAGCTGTTTTTT; CDR3: CASSQEQGWTGELFF
J: TRBJ2-1; D: TRBD2; V: TRBV29-1; size: -; DNA: TGCAGCGTATTTGCTAGCGGAGAGCAGTTCTTC; CDR3: CSVFASGEQFF
J: TRBJ2-6; D: TRBD1; V: TRBV7-6; size: few; DNA: TGTGCCAGCAGCCCCGGACAGGCTGGGGCCAACGTCCTGACTTTC; CDR3: CASSPGQAGANVLTF
J: TRBJ1-2; D: -; V: TRBV19; size: few; DNA: TGTGCCAGTACCATATCGAGCCTCCATGGCTACACCTTC; CDR3: CASTISSLHGYTF
J: TRBJ2-5; D: TRBD2; V: TRBV10-3; size: few; DNA: TGTGCCATCAGTTTGGCTAGCGGGCAAGAGACCCAGTACTTC; CDR3: CAISLASGQETQYF
J: TRBJ2-5; D: -; V: TRBV7-8; size: -; DNA: TGTGCCAGCAGCTTAGGAACCACAGGCTTAGAGACCCAGTACTTC; CDR3: CASSLGTTGLETQYF
J: TRBJ2-7; D: TRBD1; V: TRBV18; size: few; DNA: TGTGCCAGCTCACCGGACAGGGATTCCTACGAGCAGTACTTC; CDR3: CASSPDRDSYEQYF
J: TRBJ1-5; D: -; V: TRBV5-5; size: -; DNA: TGTGCCAGCAGCTTGGTTCCTGAGGGGTATCAGCCCCAGCATTTT; CDR3: CASSLVPEGYQPQHF
J: TRBJ1-1; D: -; V: TRBV7-9; size: few; DNA: TGTGCCAGCAGCTTATCGGGCGGTGAAGCTTTCTTT; CDR3: CASSLSGGEAFF
J: TRBJ2-5; D: -; V: TRBV7-8; size: -; DNA: TGCGCCAGCAGCTTAAAGTTTGAGCAGTACTTC; CDR3: CASSLKFEQYF
J: TRBJ1-5; D: -; V: TRBV4-2; size: -; DNA: TGTGCCAGCAGCCAAAGGAATCAGCCCCAGCATTTT; CDR3: CASSQRNQPQHF